What follows are 21 T cell receptor beta chains derived from one specimen sequenced in a study of cytomegalovirus exposure and HLA in healthy donors. Assay: immunoSEQ multiplex PCR; the TCRdb copy retains only in-frame clones and omits some. The table includes 200,000 to 250,000 clones, roughly 84% detected once. Specimen: PBMCs. The receptor source for this set is a woman under 40 in good health and CMV-seropositive.

V is TRBV9 and J is TRBJ2-1; TRBD1 matches at 8 bases. V was clipped by 4 bases and J by 3 bases; unmatched bases: 6. CDR1 is SGDLS and CDR2 is YYNGEE in the germline V gene. The CDR3 spans 15 residues. Here the CDR3 reads CASSPGQGVYNEQFF. The CDR3 coding sequence is TGTGCCAGCAGCCCAGGACAGGGAGTCTACAATGAGCAGTTCTTC.

The J gene is TRBJ2-7, the V gene TRBV30, with D unclear. The CDR3 has 13 residues. The germline gives CDR1 GTSNPN, CDR2 SVGIG (reference sequence). V lost 5 bases, J lost 0 bases, and 11 bases lay in between. The CDR3 region is CAWDFPFSYEQYF. Here the CDR3 DNA reads TGTGCCTGGGACTTTCCCTTCTCCTACGAGCAGTACTTC. Complete variable domain (other parts from reference TRBV30 and TRBJ2-7): SQTIHQWPATLVQPVGSPLSLECTVEGTSNPNLYWYRQAAGRGLQLLFYSVGIGQISSEVPQNLSASRPQDRQFILSSKKLLLSDSGFYLCAWDFPFSYEQYFGPGTRLTVT.

The genes are TRBV7-3 and TRBJ1-2, with no clear D. This CDR3 has 11 residues. V was trimmed by 8 bases and J by 4 bases, leaving 8 bases between them. CDR1 and CDR2 (germline): SGHTA, FQGTGA. This CDR3 is CASPSRYGYTF. In DNA, the CDR3 is TGTGCCAGCCCCTCGCGCTATGGCTACACCTTC.

The gene calls are TRBV11-3 and TRBJ1-3; D gene uncertain. Trimming removed 1 base from V and 0 bases from J, with 7 bases in between. Germline-derived CDR1 and CDR2 are SGHNT and YENEEA. This CDR3 is built from 15 residues. The CDR3 DNA follows: TGTGCCAGCAGCTTAGGTCAGTTCTCTGGAAACACCATATATTTT. Its protein product is CASSLGQFSGNTIYF.

The CDR3 sequence is CASSLVQGMNTEAFF. Written as DNA, the CDR3 is TGTGCCAGCAGTCTTGTCCAGGGAATGAACACTGAAGCTTTCTTT. The chain is built from TRBV6-5 and TRBJ1-1, with D maybe TRBD1 (5 bases). V was trimmed by 5 bases and J by 0 bases, leaving 13 bases between them. The CDR3 spans 15 residues. Germline V gives CDR1 MNHEY, CDR2 SVGAGI.

CDR3 in DNA: TGCAGCGTTGCGAGGGGGACAGGGTACGAGCAGTACTTC. Its translation: CSVARGTGYEQYF. The rearrangement uses TRBV29-1 and TRBJ2-7, with 9 bases identical to TRBD1. The junction had 5 bases not matched to a gene; V was cut back by 4 bases and J by 4 bases. Germline V CDR1 and CDR2: SQVTM, ANQGSEA. This CDR3 has 13 amino acids.

The V gene is TRBV4-1, the J gene TRBJ1-4; 10 bases are a match to TRBD1. Looked up from germline, CDR1 is MGHRA and CDR2 is YSYEKL. Losses at the gene ends were 4 bases for V and 7 bases for J; bases not matched to a gene: 6. The CDR3 totals 15 residues. In nucleotides, the CDR3 is TGCGCCAGCAGCCGCCGACAGGGGGCGGTTGAAAAACTGTTTTTT. It codes for CASSRRQGAVEKLFF.

The chain is built from TRBV28 and TRBJ2-7; TRBD1 agrees at 10 bases. This CDR3 region has 13 residues. The V and J ends lost 5 bases and 7 bases, in that order; junction bases with no gene match: 5. Germline CDR1 and CDR2: MDHEN and SYDVKM. This CDR3 is CASSGTGVKEQYF. The CDR3 DNA follows: TGTGCCAGCAGTGGGACAGGGGTAAAAGAGCAGTACTTC.

The genes are TRBV9 and TRBJ2-1; 7 nucleotides match TRBD1. Trimming removed 4 bases from V and 8 bases from J; junction bases left unmatched: 6. CDR1 is SGDLS, CDR2 YYNGEE, per germline. CDR3 length equals 13 residues. CDR3 bases: TGTGCCAGCAGCCTTGACAGGGTAGATGAGCAGTTCTTC. Translating it yields CASSLDRVDEQFF.

V and J are TRBV30 and TRBJ2-6; D gene unclear. Germline V lookup: CDR1 GTSNPN, CDR2 SVGIG (reference sequence). V gave up 4 bases and J gave up 2 bases, with 6 bases separating them. This CDR3 spans 13 amino acids. CDR3 nucleotides: TGTGCCTGGAAGAAAGCTGGGGCCAACGTCCTGACTTTC. Amino acid sequence: CAWKKAGANVLTF.

The gene calls are TRBV30 and TRBJ1-1; 8 bases agree with TRBD1. V shed 4 bases, J shed 4 bases, and the junction held 2 bases outside the gene matches. The V gene's germline CDR1 is GTSNPN and CDR2 SVGIG (reference sequence). The CDR3 extends over 12 amino acids. In DNA form, the CDR3 reads TGTGCCTGGACCACAGGGGGCACTGAAGCTTTCTTT. This sequence encodes CAWTTGGTEAFF.

This clone was detected a few times. V is TRBV5-1 and J is TRBJ2-2; TRBD2 matches at 10 bases. This CDR3 spans 15 amino acids. Germline loops: CDR1 SGHRS, CDR2 YFSETQ. Trimming took 4 bases from V and 7 from J; bases not matched to a gene: 7. In nucleotides, the CDR3 is TGCGCCAGCAGCCGCGGGACTAGCGACGACGGGGAGCTGTTTTTT. As protein: CASSRGTSDDGELFF.

V usage is TRBV7-9 and J usage is TRBJ1-1; TRBD1 might be the D (5 bases). This CDR3 comprises 13 residues. V was trimmed by 2 bases and J by 4 bases, leaving 8 bases between them. Per the germline V gene, CDR1 is SEHNR and CDR2 is FQNEAQ (reference sequence). CDR3: CASSLLGGTEAFF. CDR3 nucleotides: TGTGCCAGCAGCTTATTGGGGGGCACTGAAGCTTTCTTT.

CDR3 coding DNA: TGTGCCAGCAGTGAACCCGTCGGGGGAGGGACGAGCCCCCGCGAGCAGTACTTC. Translated: CASSEPVGGGTSPREQYF. The J gene is TRBJ2-7, the V gene TRBV6-1; 7 nucleotides match TRBD2. V lost 2 bases and J lost 6; bases outside the gene matches: 19. This CDR3 region has 18 residues. CDR1 and CDR2 from the germline V gene are MNHNS and SASEGT.

This clone was seen a handful of times. This chain connects TRBV21-1 to TRBJ2-6; the tabulated D call, TRBD1, remains unverified against the DNA. TRBV21-1 constitutes a pseudogene. There are 16 residues in the CDR3. The CDR3 here is CASILNRGLGANVLTF. In nucleotides, the CDR3 is TGTGCCAGCATCCTCAACAGGGGCCTCGGGGCCAACGTCCTGACTTTC.

The V call is TRBV27, the J call TRBJ2-3; 9 nucleotides line up with TRBD2. The CDR3 contains 16 residues. Germline V gives CDR1 MNHEY, CDR2 SMNVEV (reference sequence). J was trimmed by 4 bases and V by 4 bases; bases with no gene match: 9. The CDR3 reads CASSSFSGRRPDTQYF. In DNA form, the CDR3 reads TGTGCCAGCAGTTCATTTAGCGGGAGAAGGCCAGATACGCAGTATTTT.

V is TRBV4-3 and J is TRBJ2-6, with a weak D call TRBD1 (5 bases). V lost 0 bases, J lost 5 bases, and 14 bases lay in between. The CDR3 covers 17 residues. The germline gives CDR1 LGHNA, CDR2 YSLEER. CDR3 sequence: CASSQDRDSPRANVLTF. CDR3 coding DNA: TGCGCCAGCAGCCAAGATCGTGACAGCCCAAGGGCCAACGTCCTGACTTTC.

V is TRBV30 and J is TRBJ2-1; D remains unclear. Germline CDR1 and CDR2: GTSNPN and SVGIG (reference sequence). The CDR3 is 15 amino acids. The V gene lost 2 bases and the J gene lost 2 bases, with 13 bases spanning the gap. CDR3 region: CAWSSNRKTYNEQFF. As DNA, the CDR3 is TGTGCCTGGAGTTCCAATAGGAAAACCTACAATGAGCAGTTCTTC.

This CDR3 is CASSRVGTGAREQYF. CDR3 bases: TGTGCCAGCAGCCGCGTGGGGACAGGGGCGCGCGAGCAGTACTTC. The chain couples TRBV6-1 to TRBJ2-7; the match to TRBD1 covers 10 bases. Germline V CDR1 and CDR2: MNHNS, SASEGT. The junction had 11 bases not matched to a gene; V was cut back by 6 bases and J by 6 bases. The length of the CDR3 is 15 residues.

This chain links TRBV29-1 with TRBJ1-1, with no clear D. The CDR3 has 12 amino acids. Trimming pared 4 bases from V and 0 bases from J, leaving 6 bases between. CDR1 is SQVTM and CDR2 is ANQGSEA in the germline V gene. This chain's CDR3 is CSVGSLNTEAFF. In nucleotides, the CDR3 is TGCAGCGTTGGCAGCTTGAACACTGAAGCTTTCTTT.

V gene TRBV9 combines with J gene TRBJ2-3, with 7 bases aligning to TRBD1. The CDR3 loop spans 14 amino acids. J lost 2 bases, V lost 4 bases, and 4 bases had no gene match. In germline, CDR1 is SGDLS, CDR2 YYNGEE. CDR3 region: CASSLGGLTDTQYF. CDR3 nucleotide sequence: TGTGCCAGCAGCCTAGGGGGCCTCACAGATACGCAGTATTTT.